This TCR beta chain was observed in a study of T cells in Graves' hyperthyroidism and ophthalmopathy. Overall study: At the time of initial diagnosis and before any treatment, peripheral blood was collected. Study conclusions and caveats: Before onset, by a median of approximately 6.8 months, the model predicted ophthalmopathy. A 13 V-J signature model discriminated ophthalmopathy versus stable hyperthyroidism.

TCR beta CDR3 sequences were amplified from RNA transcripts. HTBI primers were the set used in a first-round RT-PCR of the TCR CDR3. One entry per CDR3 protein results from TCRdb running MiXCR on the multiplex PCR reads. The sample holds under 550,000 distinct CDR3 sequences, roughly 21% seen once. This clonotype was counted at least ten times. The antigen is undetermined. This receptor was obtained from a man in his forties with Graves' ophthalmopathy. The sample was blood.

CDR3 nucleotides: TGCGCCAGCAGCCAAGGATTCGACGCGTATGGCTACACCTTC. As protein: CASSQGFDAYGYTF. The chain carries TRBV4-1 and TRBJ1-2; D remains unclear. CDR1 is MGHRA, CDR2 YSYEKL, per germline. The CDR3 extends over 14 amino acids. Trimming took 1 base from V and 5 from J, leaving 11 bases between them.